Listed here are 13 T cell receptor beta chains from one sample, sequenced in a study of blood T cells in healthy people across ages. With a J-beta primer mix and a sample-barcoded 5' primer, a second PCR ran roughly 6 to 11 cycles. A single record per CDR3 protein comes from TCRdb applying MiXCR to the 5' RACE reads. The sample holds around 580,000 distinct CDR3 sequences, around 50% seen once. The sequenced sample was blood. Receptor source: a man at least 80 years old in good health.

The chain is built from TRBV28 and TRBJ2-7, with 7 bases that match TRBD2. The CDR3 has 15 amino acids. With V trimmed by 7 bases and J by 1 base, 10 bases remained unmatched. The germline gives CDR1 MDHEN, CDR2 SYDVKM. This CDR3 reads CASKEGRALSYEQYF. The DNA of the CDR3 is TGTGCCAGCAAGGAGGGGAGGGCCTTATCCTACGAGCAGTACTTC.

The chain combines TRBV24-1 with TRBJ2-3; D possibly corresponds to TRBD2 (5 bases). Germline CDR1 KGHDR, CDR2 SFDVKD. The ends were cut back, 6 bases at V and 6 bases at J, with 12 bases in the middle. There are 13 residues in the CDR3. The CDR3 DNA reads TGTGCCACCAGTCCAAGAAGAGGGGATACGCAGTATTTT. It encodes CATSPRRGDTQYF.

In DNA, the CDR3 is TGTGCCAGCAGCTTAGATTTAGCGAGGAGCGAGCAGTACTTC. Its translation is CASSLDLARSEQYF. The V and J genes are TRBV11-2 and TRBJ2-7, with D maybe TRBD2 (5 bases). Trimming removed 0 bases from V and 6 bases from J, with 12 bases in between. Per germline, CDR1 SGHAT and CDR2 FQNNGV. The CDR3 has 14 residues.

This sequence joins TRBV7-9 and TRBJ2-1; 9 bases are a match to TRBD1. CDR3 size: 15 residues. Germline V lookup: CDR1 SEHNR, CDR2 FQNEAQ (reference sequence). J lost 7 bases, V lost 5 bases, and 9 bases had no gene match. The CDR3 here is CASSATGGFGNEQFF. The CDR3 DNA follows: TGTGCCAGCAGCGCCACAGGGGGCTTTGGTAATGAGCAGTTCTTC.

This clonotype was seen ten or more times. The chain carries TRBV6-5 and TRBJ2-1; 7 bases line up with TRBD1. Germline lookup yields CDR1 MNHEY and CDR2 SVGAGI. The CDR3 extends over 15 amino acids. The J segment lost 7 bases and the V segment lost 4 bases, leaving 10 bases of the junction unmatched. The CDR3 region has the DNA TGTGCCAGCAGTTCTAGGGGGCTTTTGGTAAATGAGCAGTTCTTC. Translated: CASSSRGLLVNEQFF.

The V gene is TRBV6-1, the J gene TRBJ2-2; possibly TRBD1 for D (5 bases). The V gene's germline CDR1 is MNHNS and CDR2 SASEGT. The CDR3 consists of 17 residues. Trimming shortened V by 9 bases and J by 4 bases, and 24 bases separated the two germline ends. The CDR3 is CASTNRVPGQGTGELFF. The DNA of the CDR3 is TGTGCCAGTACGAACCGAGTGCCTGGGCAGGGCACCGGGGAGCTGTTTTTT.

J is TRBJ2-3 and V is TRBV6-4; unclear D gene. Deletions cut 0 bases from V and 2 bases from J, with 3 bases between. The CDR3 is 13 amino acids. In germline, CDR1 is MRHNA, CDR2 SNTAGT. CDR3 amino acids: CASSDSDTDTQYF. The CDR3 nucleotides are TGTGCCAGCAGTGACTCTGACACAGATACGCAGTATTTT.

The V call is TRBV7-9, the J call TRBJ2-1; D is possibly TRBD2 (6 bases). The CDR3 consists of 15 residues. The germline CDR1 and CDR2 sequences are SEHNR and FQNEAQ (reference sequence). Trimming pared 5 bases from V and 6 bases from J, leaving 17 bases between. The CDR3 bases are TGTGCCAGCAGCCTGCAACTAGTGGGAGGCAATGAGCAGTTCTTC. Residues: CASSLQLVGGNEQFF.

This clonotype came up a few times. The rearrangement uses TRBV4-2 and TRBJ2-1; 8 nucleotides match TRBD1. Germline CDR1 is LGHNA and CDR2 is YNFKEQ. The CDR3 loop spans 16 amino acids. V dropped 6 bases and J dropped 5; count of bases not matched to a gene: 12. The CDR3 is CASRRTGTGSDNEQFF. The CDR3 nucleotides read TGTGCCAGCAGACGAACCGGGACAGGATCCGACAATGAGCAGTTCTTC.

The chain uses TRBV18 and TRBJ2-1; D ambiguous. This CDR3 has 15 amino acids. Trimming shortened V by 5 bases and J by 5 bases, and 16 bases separated the two germline ends. CDR1 KGHSH and CDR2 LQKENI come from the germline V gene. This CDR3 is CASSYYFNNDNEQFF. CDR3 sequence (DNA): TGTGCCAGCTCATATTACTTTAATAATGACAATGAGCAGTTCTTC.

The table lists this clonotype with a few counts. The V gene is TRBV7-8, the J gene TRBJ2-2; D is possibly TRBD2 (5 bases). With 0 bases removed from V and 4 bases from J, the gap between germline ends came to 9 bases. This CDR3 region has 15 residues. In germline, CDR1 is SGHVS, CDR2 FQNEAQ. CDR3 in amino acids: CASSLASEGTGELFF. For the CDR3, the DNA is TGTGCCAGCAGCTTAGCGTCCGAGGGCACCGGGGAGCTGTTTTTT. Based on the CDR3 plus reference TRBV7-8 and TRBJ2-2, the full variable domain is GAGVSQSPRYKVAKRGQDVALRCDPISGHVSLFWYQQALGQGPEFLTYFQNEAQLDKSGLPSDRFFAERPEGSVSTLKIQRTQQEDSAVYLCASSLASEGTGELFFGEGSRLTVL.

The rearrangement links TRBV11-2 to TRBJ2-1; D gene unclear. CDR1 and CDR2 (germline): SGHAT, FQNNGV. The CDR3 covers 14 residues. V lost 1 base and J lost 10, with 14 bases in between. CDR3 DNA sequence: TGTGCCAGCAGCTTAGGCCCCCTGGCGGAAGAGCAGTTCTTC. This encodes CASSLGPLAEEQFF. Full variable domain (rest looked up from reference TRBV11-2 and TRBJ2-1): EAGVAQSPRYKIIEKRQSVAFWCNPISGHATLYWYQQILGQGPKLLIQFQNNGVVDDSQLPKDRFSAERLKGVDSTLKIQPAKLEDSAVYLCASSLGPLAEEQFFGPGTRLTVL.

The chain is built from TRBV7-2 and TRBJ2-3; D is possibly TRBD1 or TRBD2 (5 bases each). The CDR3 is 13 amino acids. Between the trimmed V and J ends, which lost 3 bases and 6 bases, there was a span of 10 bases. Germline V gives CDR1 SGHTA, CDR2 FQGNSA. The CDR3: CASSFGGSDTQYF. CDR3 coding DNA: TGTGCCAGCAGCTTTGGGGGTTCGGATACGCAGTATTTT.